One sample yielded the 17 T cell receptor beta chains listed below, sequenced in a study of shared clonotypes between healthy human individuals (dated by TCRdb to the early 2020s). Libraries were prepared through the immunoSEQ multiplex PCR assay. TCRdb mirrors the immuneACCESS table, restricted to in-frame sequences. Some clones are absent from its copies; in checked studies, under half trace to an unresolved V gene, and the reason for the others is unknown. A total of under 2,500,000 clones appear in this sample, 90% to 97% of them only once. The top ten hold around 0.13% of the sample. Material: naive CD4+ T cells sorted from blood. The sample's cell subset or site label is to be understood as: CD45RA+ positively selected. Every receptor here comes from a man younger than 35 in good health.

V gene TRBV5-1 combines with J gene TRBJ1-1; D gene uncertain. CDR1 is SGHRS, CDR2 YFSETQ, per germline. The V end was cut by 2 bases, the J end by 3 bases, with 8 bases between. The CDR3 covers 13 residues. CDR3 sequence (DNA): TGCGCCAGCAGCTTAGACACATACACTGAAGCTTTCTTT. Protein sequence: CASSLDTYTEAFF.

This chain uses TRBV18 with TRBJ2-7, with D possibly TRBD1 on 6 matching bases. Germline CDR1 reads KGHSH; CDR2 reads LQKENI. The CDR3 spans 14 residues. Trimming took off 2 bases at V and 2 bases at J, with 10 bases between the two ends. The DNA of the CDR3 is TGTGCCAGCTCACCAAAGGGGGACCCCTACGAGCAGTACTTC. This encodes CASSPKGDPYEQYF.

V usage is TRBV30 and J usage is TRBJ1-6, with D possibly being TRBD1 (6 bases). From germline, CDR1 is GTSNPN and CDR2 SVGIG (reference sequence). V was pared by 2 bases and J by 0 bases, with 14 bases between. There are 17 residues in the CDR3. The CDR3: CAWSIIDRNSYNSPLHF. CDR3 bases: TGTGCCTGGAGTATAATAGACAGGAACTCCTATAATTCACCCCTCCACTTT. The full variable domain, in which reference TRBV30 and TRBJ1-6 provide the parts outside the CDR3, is SQTIHQWPATLVQPVGSPLSLECTVEGTSNPNLYWYRQAAGRGLQLLFYSVGIGQISSEVPQNLSASRPQDRQFILSSKKLLLSDSGFYLCAWSIIDRNSYNSPLHFGNGTRLTVT.

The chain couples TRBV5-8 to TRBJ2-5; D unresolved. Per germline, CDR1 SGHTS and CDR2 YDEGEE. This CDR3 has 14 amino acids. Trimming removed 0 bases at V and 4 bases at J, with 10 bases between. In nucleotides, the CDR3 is TGTGCCAGCAGCTTGGTGTGGTCGGGAGAGACCCAGTACTTC. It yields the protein CASSLVWSGETQYF.

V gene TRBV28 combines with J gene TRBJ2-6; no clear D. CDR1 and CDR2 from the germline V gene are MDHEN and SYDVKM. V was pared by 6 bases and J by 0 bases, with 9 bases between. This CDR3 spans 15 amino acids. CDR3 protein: CASRRRISGANVLTF. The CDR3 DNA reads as TGTGCCAGCAGACGACGGATCTCTGGGGCCAACGTCCTGACTTTC.

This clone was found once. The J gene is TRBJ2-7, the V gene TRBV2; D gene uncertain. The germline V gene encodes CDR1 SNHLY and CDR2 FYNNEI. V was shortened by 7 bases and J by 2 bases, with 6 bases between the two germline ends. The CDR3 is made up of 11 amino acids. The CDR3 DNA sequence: TGTGCCAGCACCATGACCTACGAGCAGTACTTC. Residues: CASTMTYEQYF.

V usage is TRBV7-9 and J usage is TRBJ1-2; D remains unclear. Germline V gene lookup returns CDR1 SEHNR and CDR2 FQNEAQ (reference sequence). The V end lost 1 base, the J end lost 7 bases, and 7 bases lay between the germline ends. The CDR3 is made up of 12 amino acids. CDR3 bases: TGTGCCAGCAGCTTAGAAAGTTTTGGCTACACCTTC. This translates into CASSLESFGYTF.

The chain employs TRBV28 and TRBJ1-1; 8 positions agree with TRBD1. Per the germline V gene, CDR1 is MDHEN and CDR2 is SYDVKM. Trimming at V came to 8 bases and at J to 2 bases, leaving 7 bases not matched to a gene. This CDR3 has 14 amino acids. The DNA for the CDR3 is TGTGCCAGCGTAGACAGGGGACGAAACACTGAAGCTTTCTTT. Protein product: CASVDRGRNTEAFF.

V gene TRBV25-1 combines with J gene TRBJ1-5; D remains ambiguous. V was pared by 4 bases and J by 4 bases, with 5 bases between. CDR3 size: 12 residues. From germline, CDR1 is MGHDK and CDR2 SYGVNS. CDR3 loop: CASSVHNQPQHF. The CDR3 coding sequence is TGTGCCAGCAGTGTACATAATCAGCCCCAGCATTTT.

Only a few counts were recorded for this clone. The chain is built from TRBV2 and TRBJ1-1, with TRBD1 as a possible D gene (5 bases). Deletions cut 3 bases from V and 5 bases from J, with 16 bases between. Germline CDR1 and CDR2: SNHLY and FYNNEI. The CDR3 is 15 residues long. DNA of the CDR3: TGTGCCAGCAGTGACAGGGAGGGTCGGGATACTGAAGCTTTCTTT. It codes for CASSDREGRDTEAFF.

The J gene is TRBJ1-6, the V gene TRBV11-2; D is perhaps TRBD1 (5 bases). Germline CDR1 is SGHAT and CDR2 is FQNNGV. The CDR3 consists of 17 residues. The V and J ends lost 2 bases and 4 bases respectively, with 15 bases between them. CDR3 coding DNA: TGTGCCAGCAGCTTATCACCGGGGCCTGGTTATAATTCACCCCTCCACTTT. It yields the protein CASSLSPGPGYNSPLHF.

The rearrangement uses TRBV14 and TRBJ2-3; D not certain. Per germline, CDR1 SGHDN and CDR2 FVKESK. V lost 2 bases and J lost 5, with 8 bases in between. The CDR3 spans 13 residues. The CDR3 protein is CASSQSPLDTQYF. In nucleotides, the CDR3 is TGTGCCAGCAGCCAATCCCCACTAGATACGCAGTATTTT.

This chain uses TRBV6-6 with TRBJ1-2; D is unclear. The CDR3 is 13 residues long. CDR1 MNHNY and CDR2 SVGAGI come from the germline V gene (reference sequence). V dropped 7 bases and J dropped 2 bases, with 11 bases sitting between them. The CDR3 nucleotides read TGTGCCAGCACCCAACTACACAACTATGGCTACACCTTC. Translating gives CASTQLHNYGYTF.

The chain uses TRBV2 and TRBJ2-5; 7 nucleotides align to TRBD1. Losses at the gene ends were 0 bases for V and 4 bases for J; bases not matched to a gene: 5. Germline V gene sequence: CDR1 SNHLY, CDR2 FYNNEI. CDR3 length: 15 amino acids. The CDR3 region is CASSEATGKGETQYF. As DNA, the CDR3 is TGTGCCAGCAGTGAAGCGACAGGGAAGGGAGAGACCCAGTACTTC.

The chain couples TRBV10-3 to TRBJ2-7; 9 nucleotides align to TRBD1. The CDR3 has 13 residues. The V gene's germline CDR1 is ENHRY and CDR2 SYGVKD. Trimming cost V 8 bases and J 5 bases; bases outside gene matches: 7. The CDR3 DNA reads TGTGCCATCCGAACAGGGGGCCAAGACGAGCAGTACTTC. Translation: CAIRTGGQDEQYF.

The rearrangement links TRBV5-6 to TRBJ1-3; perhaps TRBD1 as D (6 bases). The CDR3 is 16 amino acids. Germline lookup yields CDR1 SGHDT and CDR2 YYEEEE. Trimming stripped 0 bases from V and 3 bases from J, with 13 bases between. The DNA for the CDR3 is TGTGCCAGCAGCTTGGTAGGGGGGGCGTATGGAAACACCATATATTTT. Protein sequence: CASSLVGGAYGNTIYF.

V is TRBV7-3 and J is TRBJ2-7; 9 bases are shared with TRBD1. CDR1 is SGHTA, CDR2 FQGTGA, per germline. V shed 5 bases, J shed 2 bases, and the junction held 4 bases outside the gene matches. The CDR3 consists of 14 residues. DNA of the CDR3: TGTGCCAGCAGCCCGGGACAGGGAGCCTACGAGCAGTACTTC. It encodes CASSPGQGAYEQYF.